This T cell receptor beta chain was sequenced for a study of blood T cell repertoires in COVID-19. For the study at large: PBMCs, B-cell-depleted T cells, or T cells provided the cDNA or gDNA that made up the material.

Per the original data handling: The assay estimated nucleated cells by amplifying reference gene primers. Sequencing was performed with immunoSEQ multiplex PCR; in TCRdb, only in-frame clones are kept and a portion is missing. The DNA gave D and trimming, while V, J and clone size come from that table. The sample yields 200,000 to 250,000 clones, about nine tenths seen once. The germline gives CDR1 SGHKS, CDR2 YYEKEE (reference sequence). Trimming pared 4 bases from V and 8 bases from J, leaving 12 bases between. This CDR3 has 12 residues. This chain connects TRBV5-5 to TRBJ1-1; no definite D call. Source material: peripheral blood. The sequence derives from a man between 50 and 59 years old with acute or convalescent COVID-19. The CDR3 DNA sequence: TGTGCCAGCAGCCCCCGGCAGGCGGAAGCTTTCTTT. It translates to CASSPRQAEAFF.